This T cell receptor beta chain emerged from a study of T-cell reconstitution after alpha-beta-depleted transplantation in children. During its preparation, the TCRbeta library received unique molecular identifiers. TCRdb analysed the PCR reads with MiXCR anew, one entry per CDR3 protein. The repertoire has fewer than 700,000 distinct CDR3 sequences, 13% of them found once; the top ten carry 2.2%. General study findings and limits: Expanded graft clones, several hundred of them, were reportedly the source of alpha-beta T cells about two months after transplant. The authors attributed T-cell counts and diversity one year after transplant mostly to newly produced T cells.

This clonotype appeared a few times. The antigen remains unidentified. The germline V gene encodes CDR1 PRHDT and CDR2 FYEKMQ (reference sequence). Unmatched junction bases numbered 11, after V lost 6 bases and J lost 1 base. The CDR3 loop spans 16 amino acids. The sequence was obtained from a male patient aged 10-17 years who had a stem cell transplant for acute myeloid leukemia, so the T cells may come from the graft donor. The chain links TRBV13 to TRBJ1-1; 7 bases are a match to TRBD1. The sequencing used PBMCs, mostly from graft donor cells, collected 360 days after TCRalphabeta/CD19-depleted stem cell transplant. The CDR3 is CASRRQGIRENTEAFF. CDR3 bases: TGTGCCAGCAGAAGACAGGGAATAAGGGAGAACACTGAAGCTTTCTTT. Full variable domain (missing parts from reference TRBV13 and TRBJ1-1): AAGVIQSPRHLIKEKRETATLKCYPIPRHDTVYWYQQGPGQDPQFLISFYEKMQSDKGSIPDRFSAQQFSDYHSELNMSSLELGDSALYFCASRRQGIRENTEAFFGQGTRLTVV.